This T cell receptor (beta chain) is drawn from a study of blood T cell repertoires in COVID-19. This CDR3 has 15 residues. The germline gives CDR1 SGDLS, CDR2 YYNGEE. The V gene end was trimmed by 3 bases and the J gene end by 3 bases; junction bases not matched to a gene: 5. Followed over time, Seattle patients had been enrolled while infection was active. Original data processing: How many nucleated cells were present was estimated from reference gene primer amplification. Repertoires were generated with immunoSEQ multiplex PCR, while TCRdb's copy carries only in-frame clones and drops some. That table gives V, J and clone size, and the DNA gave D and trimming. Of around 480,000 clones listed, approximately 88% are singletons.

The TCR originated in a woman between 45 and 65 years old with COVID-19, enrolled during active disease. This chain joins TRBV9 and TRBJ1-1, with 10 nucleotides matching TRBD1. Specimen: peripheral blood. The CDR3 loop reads CASSGGDRGHTEAFF. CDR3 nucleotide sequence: TGTGCCAGCAGCGGGGGAGACAGGGGGCACACTGAAGCTTTCTTT.